In its sample, the clone carrying this T cell receptor beta chain was seen many times. Its antigen is currently unknown. The sample has other DNA sequences that encode this CDR3 too. Original analysis: Researchers built a distant-metastasis classifier for papillary thyroid cancer that drew on CDR3 differences across clinicopathological groups. TCRdb ran MiXCR on the PCR reads. For this entry, the V and J calls and clone size follow TCRdb and not the study's own pipeline. The sample lists about 27,000 clones, approximately 15% seen once, with 15% to 19% in the top ten. The entry originates in a study of metastatic and nonmetastatic thyroid tumors. Study information: Comparative analysis of repertoires was undertaken across blood and tumor or nodule tissue obtained from malignant and benign thyroid patients. Findings and limits, study-wide: It was reportedly found that TCR beta diversity was significantly higher in malignant thyroid tumors than in benign nodules, a difference seen in both blood and tumor samples.

Patients had received no treatment of any kind before thyroid surgery. The CDR3 has 15 residues. V shed 4 bases, J shed 0 bases, and the junction held 3 bases outside the gene matches. Germline CDR1 is SGHRS and CDR2 is YFSETQ. Sequencing input: blood. The sequence came from a male donor with papillary thyroid cancer or a benign thyroid nodule (not recorded which). Some clones in this sample may be carry-over from other donors' samples. The V call is TRBV5-1, the J call TRBJ2-7, with 11 bases that match TRBD1. The CDR3 here is CASSHGTGGSYEQYF. Here the CDR3 DNA reads TGCGCCAGCAGCCACGGGACAGGGGGCTCCTACGAGCAGTACTTC.